The clone carrying this T cell receptor (beta chain) was counted only a few times. This record belongs to a study of cytomegalovirus exposure and HLA in healthy donors. Study-level background: Earlier findings included 90 million to 120 million unique TCR beta sequences obtained from 150 million to 200 million T cells.

This CDR3 is 15 amino acids long. With 10 bases clipped from V and 4 bases from J, the junction kept 10 bases outside the gene matches. Germline assignment: CDR1 SGHVS and CDR2 FNYEAQ. Primers: 60 Vbeta forward and 13 Jbeta reverse. Sequencing was performed with immunoSEQ multiplex PCR; in TCRdb, only in-frame clones are kept and a portion is missing. The table has 200,000 or so clones, over 70% seen once. The sequenced material came from PBMCs. The sequence was collected from a man in his forties or fifties in good health and CMV-seronegative. The chain links TRBV7-6 to TRBJ2-2; 9 positions match TRBD1. CDR3 sequence reads: CATSPRQGVTGELFF. The CDR3 DNA reads TGTGCCACCTCGCCGCGACAGGGGGTCACCGGGGAGCTGTTTTTT.